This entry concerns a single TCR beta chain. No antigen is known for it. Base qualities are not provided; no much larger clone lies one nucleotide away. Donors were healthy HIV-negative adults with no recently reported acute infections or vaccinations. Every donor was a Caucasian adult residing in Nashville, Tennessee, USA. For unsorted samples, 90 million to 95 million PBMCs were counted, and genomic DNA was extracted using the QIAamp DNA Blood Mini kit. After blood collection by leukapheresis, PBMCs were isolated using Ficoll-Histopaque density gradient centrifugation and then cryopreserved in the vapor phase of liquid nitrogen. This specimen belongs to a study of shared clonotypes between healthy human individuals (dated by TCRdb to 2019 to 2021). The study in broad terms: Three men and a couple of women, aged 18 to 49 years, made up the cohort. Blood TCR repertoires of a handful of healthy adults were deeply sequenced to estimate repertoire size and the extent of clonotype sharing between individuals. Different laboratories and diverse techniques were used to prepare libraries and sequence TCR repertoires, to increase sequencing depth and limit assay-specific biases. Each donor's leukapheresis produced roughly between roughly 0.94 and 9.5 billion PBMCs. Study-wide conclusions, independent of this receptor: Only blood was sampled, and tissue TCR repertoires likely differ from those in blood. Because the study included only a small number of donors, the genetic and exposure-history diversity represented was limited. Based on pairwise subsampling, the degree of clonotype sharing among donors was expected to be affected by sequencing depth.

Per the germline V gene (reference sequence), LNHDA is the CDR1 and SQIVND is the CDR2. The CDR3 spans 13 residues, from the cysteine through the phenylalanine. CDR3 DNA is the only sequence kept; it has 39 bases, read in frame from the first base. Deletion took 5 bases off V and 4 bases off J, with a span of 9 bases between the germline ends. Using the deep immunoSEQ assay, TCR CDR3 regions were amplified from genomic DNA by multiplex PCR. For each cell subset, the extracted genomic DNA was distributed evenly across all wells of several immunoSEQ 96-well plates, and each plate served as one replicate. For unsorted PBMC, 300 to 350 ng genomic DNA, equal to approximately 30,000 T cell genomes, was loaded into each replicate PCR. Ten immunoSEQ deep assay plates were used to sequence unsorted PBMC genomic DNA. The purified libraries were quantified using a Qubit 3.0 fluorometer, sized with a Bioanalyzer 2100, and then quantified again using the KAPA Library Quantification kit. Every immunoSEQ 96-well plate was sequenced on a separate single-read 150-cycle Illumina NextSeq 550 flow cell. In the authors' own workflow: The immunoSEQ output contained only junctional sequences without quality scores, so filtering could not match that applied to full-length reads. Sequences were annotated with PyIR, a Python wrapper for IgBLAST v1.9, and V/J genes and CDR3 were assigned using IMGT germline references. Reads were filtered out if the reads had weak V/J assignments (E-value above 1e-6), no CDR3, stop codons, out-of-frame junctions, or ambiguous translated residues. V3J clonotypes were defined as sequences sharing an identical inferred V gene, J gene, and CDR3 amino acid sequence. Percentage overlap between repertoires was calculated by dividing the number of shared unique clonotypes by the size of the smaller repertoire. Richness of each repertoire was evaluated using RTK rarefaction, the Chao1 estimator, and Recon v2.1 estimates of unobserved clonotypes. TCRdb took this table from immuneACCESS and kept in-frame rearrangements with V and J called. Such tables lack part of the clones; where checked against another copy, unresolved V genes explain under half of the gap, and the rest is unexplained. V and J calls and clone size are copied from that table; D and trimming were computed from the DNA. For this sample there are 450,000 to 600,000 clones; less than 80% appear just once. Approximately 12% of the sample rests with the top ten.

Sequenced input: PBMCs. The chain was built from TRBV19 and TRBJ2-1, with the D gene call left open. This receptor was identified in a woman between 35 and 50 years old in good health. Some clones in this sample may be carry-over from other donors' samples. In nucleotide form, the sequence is TGTGCCAGTAGTGGGGTTTCATACAATGAGCAGTTCTTC. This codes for CASSGVSYNEQFF.